This T cell receptor (beta chain) was retrieved from a study of shared clonotypes between healthy human individuals. Study background: The cohort had a couple of women and a few men, ages 18 to 49.

CD45RA-negative memory and CD45RA+ naive subsets were split from the CD4+ cells. Here immunoSEQ multiplex PCR was the method, and the copy in TCRdb shows in-frame clones only, minus some. The sample holds about a million clones, approximately 80% seen once. The CDR3 is 14 amino acids. The germline V and J ends were trimmed by 2 bases and 2 bases, with 7 bases remaining between them. From germline, CDR1 is SGHTA and CDR2 FQGTGA. The chain carries TRBV7-3 and TRBJ2-1; perhaps TRBD2 as D (5 bases). The sequence was obtained from a man younger than 35 in good health. Some clones in this sample may be carry-over from other donors' samples. The sample was memory CD4+ T cells from PBMCs. Subset described: CD45RA-negative fraction. The DNA of the CDR3 is TGTGCCAGCAGCTTAGGACTCCCCTACAATGAGCAGTTCTTC. Protein: CASSLGLPYNEQFF.